The text below deals with one TCR beta chain. Its cognate antigen has yet to be identified. No per-base quality is available; no much larger clone lies one base away. The sample carries other DNA sequences with the same CDR3. The sample originates from a study of blood T cell repertoires in COVID-19 (dated by TCRdb to about 2020). Looking at the study overall: Collaborator samples came from the United States, Italy and Spain and covered acute and convalescent phases of COVID-19. The material from the prospective study consisted of cDNA or gDNA derived from T cells, B-cell-depleted T cells, or PBMCs. Subjects who had been exposed to COVID-19, were actively infected with it, or had recovered from it provided the deeply sampled blood TCRbeta repertoires that made up the dataset. The repertoires were released in a freely available public database intended as a resource for research on the immune response to SARS-CoV-2. The samples were drawn from the first 160 participants of the ongoing ImmuneRACE study and from 950 to 1,500 subjects provided by 6 global collaborators. The sample metadata nearly always contained a de-identified subject ID, COVID-19 status, age in years and sex. Where available, HLA class I and class II types were obtained from metadata supplied by the sample provider rather than from assay-based typing. The study at large found these results: The amount of clinical and demographic metadata varied by source and participant and was provided uncurated.

Each collaborating institution followed its own protocols to collect whole blood in K2EDTA tubes. For TCRbeta analysis, collaborators shipped samples in one of three forms: frozen whole blood, isolated PBMCs, or DNA extracted from either of those sample types. Trimming takes 5 bases from V and 9 bases from J, and the germline ends sit 26 bases apart. Reading from cysteine to phenylalanine, the CDR3 counts 17 amino acids. Only the CDR3 portion is preserved as DNA: 51 bases, with reading frame beginning at the first base. The germline V gene (reference sequence) specifies LNHDA as CDR1 and SQIVND as CDR2. The immunoSEQ Assay, a bias-controlled multiplex PCR, was used to amplify TCRbeta CDR3 regions from genomic DNA. As for how the authors treated the data: Nucleated cell counts per sample were estimated from amplification of reference gene primers within the assay. To quantify the absolute abundance of each unique TCRbeta CDR3 rearrangement, sequence reads were collapsed and filtered. For each sample, productive Simpson clonality was calculated as the square root of Simpson's diversity index across productive rearrangements. TCRdb's version of the immuneACCESS table is confined to in-frame rearrangements and falls short of the full clone set. An unresolved V gene accounts for under half of the shortfall where checked; the remainder is of unknown origin. That table supplies the V and J calls and clone size; D and trimming were determined from the DNA. A total of roughly 80,000 clones appear in this sample, around 85% of them only once. Jointly, the top ten make up over 4% of the sample.

The receptor was isolated from an elderly woman with active or convalescent COVID-19. Sequencing was carried out using peripheral blood. In this chain, TRBV19 is recombined with TRBJ2-1; TRBD2 could be the D gene, as 6 bases match. For the CDR3, the sequence is CASSPGAGRTGWGEQFF. Here is the DNA: TGTGCCAGTAGTCCCGGGGCGGGGAGGACTGGGTGGGGTGAGCAGTTCTTC. Supplemented by the reference TRBV19 and TRBJ2-1 proteins around the CDR3, the complete variable domain is DGGITQSPKYLFRKEGQNVTLSCEQNLNHDAMYWYRQDPGQGLRLIYYSQIVNDFQKGDIAEGYSVSREKKESFPLTVTSAQKNPTAFYLCASSPGAGRTGWGEQFFGPGTRLTVL.